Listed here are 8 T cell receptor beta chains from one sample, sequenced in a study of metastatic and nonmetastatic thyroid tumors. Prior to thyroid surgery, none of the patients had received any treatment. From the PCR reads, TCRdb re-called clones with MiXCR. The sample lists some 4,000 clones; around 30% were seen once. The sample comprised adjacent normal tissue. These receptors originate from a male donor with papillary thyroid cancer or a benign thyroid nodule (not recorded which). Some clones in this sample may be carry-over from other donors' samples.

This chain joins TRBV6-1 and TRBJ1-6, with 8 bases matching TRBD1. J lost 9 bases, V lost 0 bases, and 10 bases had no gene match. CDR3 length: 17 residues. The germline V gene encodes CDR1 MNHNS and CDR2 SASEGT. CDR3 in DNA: TGTGCCAGCAGTGAAGCGCCCAGGGGGCCTCTTAGTTCACCCCTCCACTTT. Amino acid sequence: CASSEAPRGPLSSPLHF.

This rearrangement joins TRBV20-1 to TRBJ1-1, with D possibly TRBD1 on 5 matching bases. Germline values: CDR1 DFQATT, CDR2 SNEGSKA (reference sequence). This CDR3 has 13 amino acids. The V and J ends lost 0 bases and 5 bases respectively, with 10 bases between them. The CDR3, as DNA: TGCAGTGCTAGAGACAGGGCCTTAACTGAAGCTTTCTTT. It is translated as CSARDRALTEAFF.

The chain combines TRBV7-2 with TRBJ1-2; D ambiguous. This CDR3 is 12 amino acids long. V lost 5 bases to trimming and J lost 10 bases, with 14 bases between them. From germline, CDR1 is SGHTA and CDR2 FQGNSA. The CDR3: CASSIYSGVYTF. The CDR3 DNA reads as TGTGCCAGCAGCATCTATAGTGGTGTCTACACCTTC.

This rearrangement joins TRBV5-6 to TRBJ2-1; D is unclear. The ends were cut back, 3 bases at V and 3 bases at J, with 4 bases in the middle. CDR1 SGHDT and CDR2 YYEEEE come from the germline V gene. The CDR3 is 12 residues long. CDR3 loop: CASSYNYNEQFF. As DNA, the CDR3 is TGTGCCAGCAGCTACAACTACAATGAGCAGTTCTTC.

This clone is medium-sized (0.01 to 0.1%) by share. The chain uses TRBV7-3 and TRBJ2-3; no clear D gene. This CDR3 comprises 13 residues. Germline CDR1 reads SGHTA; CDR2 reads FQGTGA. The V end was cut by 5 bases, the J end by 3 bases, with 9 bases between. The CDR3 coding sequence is TGTGCCAGCAGCCGCTCGAGTACAGATACGCAGTATTTT. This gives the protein CASSRSSTDTQYF.

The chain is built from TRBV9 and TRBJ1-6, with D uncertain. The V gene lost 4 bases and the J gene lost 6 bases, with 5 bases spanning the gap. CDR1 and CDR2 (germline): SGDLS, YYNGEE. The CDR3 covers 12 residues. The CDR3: CASSPSNSPLHF. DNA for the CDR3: TGTGCCAGCAGCCCAAGTAATTCACCCCTCCACTTT.

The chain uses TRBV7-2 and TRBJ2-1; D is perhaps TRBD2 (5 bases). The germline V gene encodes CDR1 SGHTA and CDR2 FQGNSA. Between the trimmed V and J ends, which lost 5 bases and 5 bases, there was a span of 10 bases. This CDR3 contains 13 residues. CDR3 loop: CASSPDYNNEQFF. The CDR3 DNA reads TGTGCCAGCAGCCCTGACTACAACAATGAGCAGTTCTTC.

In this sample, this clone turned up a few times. The CDR3: CASSFSGPVTEAFF. CDR3 in DNA: TGTGCCAGCAGTTTCTCAGGACCCGTCACTGAAGCTTTCTTT. The V and J genes are TRBV28 and TRBJ1-1; D gene uncertain. Germline loops: CDR1 MDHEN, CDR2 SYDVKM. The length of the CDR3 is 14 residues. V gave up 3 bases and J gave up 4 bases, with 12 bases separating them.